The 29 T cell receptor beta chains below come from one sample, sequenced in a study of spatial heterogeneity in lung cancer. General study points: The number of expanded tumor alpha and beta chains correlated with mutation number.

Described time point: sample taken at primary tumor resection. These receptors are not linked to any known antigen. TCRdb independently ran MiXCR on the 5' RACE reads; one entry per CDR3 protein. The table includes several thousand distinct CDR3 sequences, 5% to 7% detected once. The input for sequencing was lung tumor tissue, taken at surgery. The receptors come from a male donor with early-stage non-small cell lung cancer.

This clonotype is judged medium-sized (0.01 to 0.1%). The genes are TRBV5-1 and TRBJ1-1; D ambiguous. CDR1 SGHRS and CDR2 YFSETQ come from the germline V gene. V was shortened by 4 bases and J by 3 bases, with 13 bases between the two germline ends. CDR3 length: 14 amino acids. The CDR3, as DNA: TGCGCCAGCAGCCCCGGGAGGTCGGACACTGAAGCTTTCTTT. Amino acids: CASSPGRSDTEAFF.

By sample fraction, this clonotype is medium-sized. V and J are TRBV20-1 and TRBJ2-1; D remains unclear. Germline CDR1 is DFQATT and CDR2 is SNEGSKA (reference sequence). Trimming removed 1 base at V and 5 bases at J, with 9 bases between. The CDR3 length is 13 residues. CDR3 sequence reads: CSARVRPNNEQFF. In nucleotides, the CDR3 is TGCAGTGCTAGAGTTCGACCCAACAATGAGCAGTTCTTC.

By share, this clonotype counts as medium-sized. V and J are TRBV5-6 and TRBJ1-2; TRBD1 matches at 10 bases. Germline trimming cut 0 bases from V and 5 bases from J; bases unmatched to any gene: 4. The germline V gene encodes CDR1 SGHDT and CDR2 YYEEEE. There are 15 residues in the CDR3. The CDR3 nucleotides read TGTGCCAGCAGCTTGGGGACAGGGGGAAGGTATGGCTACACCTTC. Its protein product is CASSLGTGGRYGYTF.

Concerning this clonotype: It may be a read error: a sequence one base away is much more abundant. The genes are TRBV7-9 and TRBJ1-1; possibly TRBD1 for D (5 bases). Germline V lookup: CDR1 SEHNR, CDR2 FQNEAQ (reference sequence). This CDR3 spans 10 amino acids. The germline V and J ends were trimmed by 10 bases and 11 bases, with 14 bases remaining between them. The CDR3 loop reads CATDIRDAFF. The CDR3 region has the DNA TGTGCCACGGATATCAGGGACGCTTTCTTT.

V usage is TRBV28 and J usage is TRBJ1-5; D gene uncertain. Trimming took off 2 bases at V and 3 bases at J, with 8 bases between the two ends. This CDR3 has 14 amino acids. The germline gives CDR1 MDHEN, CDR2 SYDVKM. The CDR3: CASSLVGNNQPQHF. CDR3 coding DNA: TGTGCCAGCAGTTTAGTTGGGAACAATCAGCCCCAGCATTTT.

This clonotype was picked up a small number of times. This chain links TRBV12-3 or TRBV12-4 with TRBJ2-1; the match to TRBD2 covers 7 bases. Unmatched junction bases numbered 12, after V lost 10 bases and J lost 6 bases. CDR3 size: 14 residues. This CDR3 reads CATVDQSGTNEQFF. The CDR3 DNA follows: TGTGCCACCGTAGACCAAAGCGGGACCAATGAGCAGTTCTTC.

The table lists this clonotype with many counts. The chain links TRBV6-2 or TRBV6-3 to TRBJ2-2; weak D call: TRBD2 (6 bases). Germline CDR1 and CDR2: MNHEY and SVGEGT. The CDR3 runs to 14 residues. V was trimmed by 6 bases and J by 4 bases, leaving 12 bases between them. The CDR3 spells CASRGTGGTGELFF. The CDR3 bases are TGTGCCAGCAGGGGGACTGGTGGCACCGGGGAGCTGTTTTTT.

This clonotype was seen a few times. V gene TRBV24-1 combines with J gene TRBJ2-3, with TRBD2 matching 9 bases. With 8 bases clipped from V and 1 base from J, the junction kept 6 bases outside the gene matches. Germline V gives CDR1 KGHDR, CDR2 SFDVKD. The CDR3 is made up of 15 amino acids. The CDR3 DNA sequence: TGTGCCACCACCACGGAGCGGGGGGGCACAGATACGCAGTATTTT. Its translation is CATTTERGGTDTQYF.

By share, this clonotype counts as medium-sized. The chain links TRBV7-2 to TRBJ2-4; a possible D gene is TRBD1 (5 bases). The CDR3 runs to 17 residues. Germline CDR1 and CDR2: SGHTA and FQGNSA. Trimming cost V 4 bases and J 1 base, with 17 bases left between them. The CDR3 nucleotides read TGTGCCAGCAGCTCCACGGCAGGGCCCGGGGCCAAAAACATTCAGTACTTC. It translates to CASSSTAGPGAKNIQYF. Based on the CDR3 plus reference TRBV7-2 and TRBJ2-4, the full variable domain is GAGVSQSPSNKVTEKGKDVELRCDPISGHTALYWYRQSLGQGLEFLIYFQGNSAPDKSGLPSDRFSAERTGGSVSTLTIQRTQQEDSAVYLCASSSTAGPGAKNIQYFGAGTRLSVL.

The chain carries TRBV7-9 and TRBJ2-1; TRBD1 is a possible D gene (5 bases). CDR3 length equals 13 residues. Germline V gives CDR1 SEHNR, CDR2 FQNEAQ (reference sequence). With 3 bases removed from V and 10 bases from J, the gap between germline ends came to 13 bases. The CDR3 DNA follows: TGTGCCAGCAGCTTTTCAGGGTTCGGGGAGCAGTTCTTC. It specifies CASSFSGFGEQFF.

The gene calls are TRBV7-9 and TRBJ2-5; D remains ambiguous. This CDR3 comprises 13 residues. Per germline, CDR1 SEHNR and CDR2 FQNEAQ (reference sequence). V was pared by 5 bases and J by 2 bases, with 9 bases between. This chain's CDR3 is CASSHPVQETQYF. Written as DNA, the CDR3 is TGTGCCAGCAGCCACCCGGTGCAAGAGACCCAGTACTTC.

This clonotype was seen repeatedly, ten times or more. The CDR3 here is CASSDGFNEKLFF. CDR3 bases: TGTGCCAGCAGTGACGGGTTTAATGAAAAACTGTTTTTT. The rearrangement joins TRBV25-1 to TRBJ1-4; D not certain. Germline V gives CDR1 MGHDK, CDR2 SYGVNS. With 3 bases removed from V and 4 bases from J, the gap between germline ends came to 6 bases. This CDR3 is built from 13 residues.

The rearrangement joins TRBV5-1 to TRBJ2-7, with 9 bases fitting TRBD1. Germline V gene sequence: CDR1 SGHRS, CDR2 YFSETQ. The junction had 9 bases not matched to a gene; V was cut back by 4 bases and J by 4 bases. There are 15 residues in the CDR3. The CDR3 loop is CASSPAGTGLYEQYF. In DNA, the CDR3 is TGCGCCAGCAGCCCCGCCGGGACAGGGCTTTACGAGCAGTACTTC. The complete variable domain, with remaining parts taken from reference TRBV5-1 and TRBJ2-7, reads KAGVTQTPRYLIKTRGQQVTLSCSPISGHRSVSWYQQTPGQGLQFLFEYFSETQRNKGNFPGRFSGRQFSNSRSEMNVSTLELGDSALYLCASSPAGTGLYEQYFGPGTRLTVT.

This clonotype occurred a few times. The chain has TRBV12-3 or TRBV12-4 and TRBJ1-1; 9 bases line up with TRBD1. Trimming took 7 bases from V and 1 from J; bases not matched to a gene: 4. The CDR3 is 14 residues long. The chain's CDR3 is CASTRTGANTEAFF. CDR3 DNA sequence: TGTGCCAGCACCAGGACAGGGGCGAACACTGAAGCTTTCTTT.

This clonotype is large by share. The V gene is TRBV6-5, the J gene TRBJ1-5; TRBD1 is a possible D gene (5 bases). Per the germline V gene, CDR1 is MNHEY and CDR2 is SVGAGI. The CDR3 covers 13 residues. Trimming shortened V by 6 bases and J by 3 bases, and 9 bases separated the two germline ends. The CDR3 here is CASRKQDNQPQHF. In DNA, the CDR3 is TGTGCCAGCAGGAAACAGGACAATCAGCCCCAGCATTTT.

By frequency in the sample, this clonotype is medium-sized. J is TRBJ1-1 and V is TRBV18, with 9 bases aligning to TRBD1. CDR3 size: 13 residues. With 4 bases clipped from V and 4 bases from J, the junction kept 1 base outside the gene matches. Germline lookup yields CDR1 KGHSH and CDR2 LQKENI. CDR3 nucleotides: TGTGCCAGCTCACTGACAGGGGGCACTGAAGCTTTCTTT. It translates to CASSLTGGTEAFF. Full variable domain (missing parts from reference TRBV18 and TRBJ1-1): NAGVMQNPRHLVRRRGQEARLRCSPMKGHSHVYWYRQLPEEGLKFMVYLQKENIIDESGMPKERFSAEFPKEGPSILRIQQVVRGDSAAYFCASSLTGGTEAFFGQGTRLTVV.

This clonotype is medium-sized within its sample. This chain uses TRBV18 with TRBJ2-4; D is possibly TRBD1 or TRBD2 (6 bases each). Germline CDR1 KGHSH, CDR2 LQKENI. The V gene lost 4 bases and the J gene lost 7 bases, with 14 bases spanning the gap. The CDR3 extends over 14 amino acids. DNA for the CDR3: TGTGCCAGCTCACGAGAGGGGGGATATAACATTCAGTACTTC. Translated, it gives CASSREGGYNIQYF.

In its sample, this clonotype ranks as medium-sized. The chain carries TRBV5-4 and TRBJ1-2; no clear D. V was cut by 1 base and J by 5 bases, with 6 bases left in between. The germline CDR1 and CDR2 sequences are SGHNT and YYREEE (reference sequence). The CDR3 spans 12 residues. CDR3 bases: TGTGCCAGCAGCTTGAGGATATATGGCTACACCTTC. Protein sequence: CASSLRIYGYTF.

The J gene is TRBJ2-1, the V gene TRBV21-1. TRBV21-1 is a pseudogene locus. This CDR3 spans 13 amino acids. For the CDR3, the DNA is TGTGCCAGCAGCAAAAACTGGCCCAATGAGCAGTTCTTC. It specifies CASSKNWPNEQFF.

This clonotype has a handful of counts. V and J are TRBV7-2 and TRBJ2-7; TRBD2 is a possible D gene (5 bases). This CDR3 has 15 residues. Trimming stripped 5 bases from V and 2 bases from J, with 16 bases between. Germline assignment: CDR1 SGHTA and CDR2 FQGNSA. The CDR3 DNA reads as TGTGCCAGCAGCCGTACTAGATATGGGGCCTACGAGCAGTACTTC. Encoded protein: CASSRTRYGAYEQYF.

This chain uses TRBV5-1 with TRBJ2-3; D is uncertain. Germline V lookup: CDR1 SGHRS, CDR2 YFSETQ. The ends were cut back, 3 bases at V and 1 base at J, with 6 bases in the middle. This CDR3 comprises 13 residues. The CDR3 DNA reads as TGCGCCAGCAGCTCTGACGGCACAGATACGCAGTATTTT. This encodes CASSSDGTDTQYF.

This clonotype was detected a few times. The chain uses TRBV28 and TRBJ2-5; the D gene is possibly TRBD2 (5 bases). CDR1 MDHEN and CDR2 SYDVKM come from the germline V gene. V was shortened by 7 bases and J by 2 bases, with 14 bases between the two germline ends. The CDR3 has 14 residues. CDR3 coding DNA: TGTGCCAGCACCCAACCCGGGGTACAAGAGACCCAGTACTTC. Translation gives CASTQPGVQETQYF.

By proportion, this clonotype is medium-sized. The chain carries TRBV29-1 and TRBJ1-4, with D possibly being TRBD1 (5 bases). Germline V gene sequence: CDR1 SQVTM, CDR2 ANQGSEA. V was shortened by 6 bases and J by 8 bases, with 22 bases between the two germline ends. CDR3 length: 15 amino acids. In DNA, the CDR3 is TGCAGCGTCATGGACCAGGGCACCATGGGGGAAAAACTGTTTTTT. Translation: CSVMDQGTMGEKLFF.

This clonotype is medium-sized within its sample. V usage is TRBV28 and J usage is TRBJ2-1; 7 bases align to TRBD2. This CDR3 contains 16 residues. The J segment lost 5 bases and the V segment lost 1 base, leaving 8 bases of the junction unmatched. Germline assignment: CDR1 MDHEN and CDR2 SYDVKM. The CDR3, as DNA: TGTGCCAGCAGTTTATTTGGGGTAGCGGGTAACAATGAGCAGTTCTTC. Protein sequence: CASSLFGVAGNNEQFF.

This clonotype has ten or more counts. CDR3: CASSLEGVGYNSPLHF. The CDR3 bases are TGTGCCAGCAGTTTAGAGGGGGTAGGGTATAATTCACCCCTCCACTTT. V is TRBV12-3 or TRBV12-4 and J is TRBJ1-6, with D possibly TRBD1 on 6 matching bases. There are 16 residues in the CDR3. V was cut by 1 base and J by 4 bases, with 11 bases left in between.

The rearrangement links TRBV20-1 to TRBJ1-2; 7 bases agree with TRBD1. This CDR3 has 14 amino acids. Losses at the gene ends were 7 bases for V and 4 bases for J; bases not matched to a gene: 12. Germline CDR1 DFQATT, CDR2 SNEGSKA (reference sequence). The CDR3 protein is CSGEIRGDAYGYTF. The CDR3 DNA reads TGCAGTGGCGAGATCAGGGGGGACGCCTATGGCTACACCTTC.

Sample share makes this clonotype medium-sized. The V and J genes are TRBV29-1 and TRBJ1-1; D is unresolved. The germline V and J ends were trimmed by 5 bases and 10 bases, with 17 bases remaining between them. Germline V gene sequence: CDR1 SQVTM, CDR2 ANQGSEA. The CDR3 has 12 amino acids. In DNA, the CDR3 is TGCAGCGTTCAACCAAGGCAGGATCGAGCTTTCTTT. This codes for CSVQPRQDRAFF.

The chain has TRBV7-9 and TRBJ2-2; TRBD1 agrees at 8 bases. CDR3 length: 16 amino acids. V lost 3 bases to trimming and J lost 1 base; unmatched junction nucleotides: 4. Germline CDR1 reads SEHNR; CDR2 reads FQNEAQ (reference sequence). The DNA for the CDR3 is TGTGCCAGCAGCTTCCCCGGGACAGGGAACACCGGGGAGCTGTTTTTT. Protein product: CASSFPGTGNTGELFF.

This clonotype was detected many times. The rearrangement uses TRBV10-3 and TRBJ1-5; TRBD1 matches 9 bases. Losses at the gene ends were 7 bases for V and 7 bases for J; bases not matched to a gene: 8. The CDR3 is made up of 14 amino acids. The V gene's germline CDR1 is ENHRY and CDR2 SYGVKD. DNA of the CDR3: TGTGCCATCAACGACAGGGGGAAGGACCAGCCCCAGCATTTT. It encodes CAINDRGKDQPQHF.